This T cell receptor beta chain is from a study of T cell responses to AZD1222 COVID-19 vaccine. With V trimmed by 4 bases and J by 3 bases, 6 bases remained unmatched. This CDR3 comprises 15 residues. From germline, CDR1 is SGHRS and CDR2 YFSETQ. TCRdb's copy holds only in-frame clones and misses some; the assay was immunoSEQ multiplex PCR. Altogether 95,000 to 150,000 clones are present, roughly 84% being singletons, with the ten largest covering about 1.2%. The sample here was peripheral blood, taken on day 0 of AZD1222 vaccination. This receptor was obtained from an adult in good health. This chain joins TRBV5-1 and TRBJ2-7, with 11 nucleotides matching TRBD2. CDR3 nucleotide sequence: TGCGCCAGCAGCATTTCCGGGACTAGCGGCTACGAGCAGTACTTC. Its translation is CASSISGTSGYEQYF.